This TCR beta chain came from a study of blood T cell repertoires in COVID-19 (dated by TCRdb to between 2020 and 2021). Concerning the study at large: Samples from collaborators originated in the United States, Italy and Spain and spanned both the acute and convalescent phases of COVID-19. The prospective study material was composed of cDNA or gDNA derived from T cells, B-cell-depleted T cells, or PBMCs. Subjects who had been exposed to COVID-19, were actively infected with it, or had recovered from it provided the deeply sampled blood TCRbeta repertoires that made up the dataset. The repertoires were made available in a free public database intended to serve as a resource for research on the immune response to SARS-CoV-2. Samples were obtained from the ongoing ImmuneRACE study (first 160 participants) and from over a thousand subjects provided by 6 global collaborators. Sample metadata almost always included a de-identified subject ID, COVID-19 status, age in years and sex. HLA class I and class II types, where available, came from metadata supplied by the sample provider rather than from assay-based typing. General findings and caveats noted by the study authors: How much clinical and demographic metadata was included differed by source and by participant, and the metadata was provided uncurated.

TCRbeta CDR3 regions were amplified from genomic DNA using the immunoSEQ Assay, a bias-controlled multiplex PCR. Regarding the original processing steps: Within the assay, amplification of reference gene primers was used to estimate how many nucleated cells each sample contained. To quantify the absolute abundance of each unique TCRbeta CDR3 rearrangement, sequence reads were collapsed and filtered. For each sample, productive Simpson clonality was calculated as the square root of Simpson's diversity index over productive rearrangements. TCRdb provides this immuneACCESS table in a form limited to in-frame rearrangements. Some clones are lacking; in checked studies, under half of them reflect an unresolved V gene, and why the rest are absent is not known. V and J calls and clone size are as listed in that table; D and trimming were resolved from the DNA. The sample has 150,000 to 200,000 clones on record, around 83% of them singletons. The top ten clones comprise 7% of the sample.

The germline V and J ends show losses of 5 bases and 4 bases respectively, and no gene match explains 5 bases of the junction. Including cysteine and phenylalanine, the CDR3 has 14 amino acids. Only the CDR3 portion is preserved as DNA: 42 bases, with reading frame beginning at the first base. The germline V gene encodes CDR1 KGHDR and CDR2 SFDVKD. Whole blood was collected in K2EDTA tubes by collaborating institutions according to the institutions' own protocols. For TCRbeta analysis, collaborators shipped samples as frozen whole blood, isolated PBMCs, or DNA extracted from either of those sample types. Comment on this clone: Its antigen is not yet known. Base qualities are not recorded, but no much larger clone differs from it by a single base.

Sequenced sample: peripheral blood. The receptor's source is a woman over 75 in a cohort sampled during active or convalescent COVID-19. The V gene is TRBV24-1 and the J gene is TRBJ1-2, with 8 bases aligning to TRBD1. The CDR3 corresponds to CATSAATGVYGYTF. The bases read TGTGCCACCAGTGCCGCGACAGGGGTCTATGGCTACACCTTC.